The following is a T cell receptor (beta chain) sequence with its context. Its specificity is unknown. This sample was included in a study of T cell responses to AZD1222 COVID-19 vaccine. About the study: Timing groups of about 4 and about 12 weeks for second doses were pooled. Whole-study results and caveats: Mostly white British, mostly female donors; authors suggested clonal diversity may be underestimated.

Only in-frame clones appear in the TCRdb table, and some are missing; sequencing was by immunoSEQ multiplex PCR. In the table there are tens of thousands of clones, 65% to 90% of which are singletons. J was trimmed by 6 bases and V by 5 bases; bases with no gene match: 2. Germline V CDR1 and CDR2: SGHAT, FQNNGV. The CDR3 covers 14 residues. The starting material was peripheral blood, obtained on day 0 of AZD1222 vaccination. This TCR came from an adult in good health. The chain couples TRBV11-2 to TRBJ1-6; 9 bases map to TRBD1. CDR3 sequence reads: CASSEGQGNSPLHF. CDR3 DNA sequence: TGTGCCAGCAGCGAGGGACAGGGTAATTCACCCCTCCACTTT. The full variable domain, completed using reference TRBV11-2 and TRBJ1-6, is EAGVAQSPRYKIIEKRQSVAFWCNPISGHATLYWYQQILGQGPKLLIQFQNNGVVDDSQLPKDRFSAERLKGVDSTLKIQPAKLEDSAVYLCASSEGQGNSPLHFGNGTRLTVT.